This is a list of T cell receptor beta chains from one sample in a study of shared clonotypes between healthy human individuals. The table came from immunoSEQ multiplex PCR; TCRdb's copy has only in-frame clones and leaves some out. Of about half a million clones listed, roughly 83% were seen once; the top ten hold 13%. Sequencing used PBMCs. These receptors all come from a woman aged 40 to 50 in good health. Some clones in this sample may be carry-over from other donors' samples. The CDR3 runs from the conserved cysteine through the conserved F or W. The order of the fields is CDR3 length, V gene, D gene, clone size, J gene, CDR3 DNA, CDR3 protein. A D gene is named only where the DNA matches it firmly. Clone sizes are given selectively: once, few, many, or a class where the clone is expanded.

length: 15
V: TRBV19
D: TRBD1
size: NA
J: TRBJ1-5
DNA: TGTGCCAGTAGCCTGGACAGGGGGAACAATCAGCCCCAGCATTTT
CDR3: CASSLDRGNNQPQHF

length: 14
V: TRBV2
D: NA
size: NA
J: TRBJ1-3
DNA: TGTGCCAGCAGTGGCACAGGGTCTGGAAACACCATATATTTT
CDR3: CASSGTGSGNTIYF

length: 16
V: TRBV5-4
D: TRBD1
size: NA
J: TRBJ2-2
DNA: TGTGCCAGCAGCTTGGCAGGGGGAGTAGACACCGGGGAGCTGTTTTTT
CDR3: CASSLAGGVDTGELFF

length: 15
V: TRBV18
D: NA
size: NA
J: TRBJ1-1
DNA: TGTGCCAGCTCACCAACGGGACAACTTGACACTGAAGCTTTCTTT
CDR3: CASSPTGQLDTEAFF

length: 14
V: TRBV19
D: NA
size: NA
J: TRBJ1-4
DNA: TGTGCCAGTAGTATTCAAGGGATCGGCGAAAAACTGTTTTTT
CDR3: CASSIQGIGEKLFF

length: 19
V: TRBV7-2
D: TRBD2
size: NA
J: TRBJ2-3
DNA: TGTGCCAGCAGCCCTCCTGAGCGGGAAGGCAGTGAGGGAAGGGATACGCAGTATTTT
CDR3: CASSPPEREGSEGRDTQYF

length: 15
V: TRBV7-7
D: NA
size: few
J: TRBJ2-1
DNA: TGTGCTAGCAGCTTATCCCCGGGAACCTACAATGAGCAGTTCTTC
CDR3: CASSLSPGTYNEQFF

length: 15
V: TRBV4-3
D: TRBD1
size: NA
J: TRBJ2-7
DNA: TGCGCCAGCAGCCAAGCTGTGGGACAGGACTACGAGCAGTACTTC
CDR3: CASSQAVGQDYEQYF

length: 13
V: TRBV5-1
D: NA
size: NA
J: TRBJ2-1
DNA: TGCGCCAGCAGCGCACGTAGTGGGAATGAGCAGTTCTTC
CDR3: CASSARSGNEQFF

length: 13
V: TRBV5-6
D: NA
size: NA
J: TRBJ2-5
DNA: TGTGCCAGCAGCTCGACAGTTCAAGAGACCCAGTACTTC
CDR3: CASSSTVQETQYF

length: 17
V: TRBV5-1
D: TRBD1
size: NA
J: TRBJ1-4
DNA: TGCGCCAGCAGCTCGGGACAGACTCTTCCAACTAATGAAAAACTGTTTTTT
CDR3: CASSSGQTLPTNEKLFF

length: 14
V: TRBV7-9
D: TRBD2
size: few
J: TRBJ2-5
DNA: TGTGCCAGCAGCCCGAGGGACGGGGGGGAGACCCAGTACTTC
CDR3: CASSPRDGGETQYF

length: 13
V: TRBV18
D: NA
size: NA
J: TRBJ1-2
DNA: TGTGCCAGCTCACCAGGGGGCGACGATGGCTACACCTTC
CDR3: CASSPGGDDGYTF

length: 16
V: TRBV18
D: TRBD1
size: NA
J: TRBJ2-7
DNA: TGTGCCAGCTCACCTTCTCTATGGACAGGGGTCCACGAGCAGTACTTC
CDR3: CASSPSLWTGVHEQYF

length: 15
V: TRBV5-1
D: NA
size: NA
J: TRBJ1-5
DNA: TGCGCCAGCAGCTTGGGAGGGGATAGCAATCAGCCCCAGCATTTT
CDR3: CASSLGGDSNQPQHF

length: 17
V: TRBV19
D: TRBD2
size: NA
J: TRBJ2-1
DNA: TGTGCCAGTAGTATCAGACTAGCGGGAACCTCGGGCTATGAGCAGTTCTTC
CDR3: CASSIRLAGTSGYEQFF

length: 15
V: TRBV18
D: NA
size: NA
J: TRBJ1-4
DNA: TGTGCCAGCTCACCACGACAGGCAACTAATGAAAAACTGTTTTTT
CDR3: CASSPRQATNEKLFF

length: 14
V: TRBV30
D: NA
size: NA
J: TRBJ2-5
DNA: TGTGCCTGGAGTGTATCAGGGGTGGGAGAGACCCAGTACTTC
CDR3: CAWSVSGVGETQYF

length: 15
V: TRBV5-4
D: TRBD1
size: NA
J: TRBJ1-1
DNA: TGTGCCAGCAGCTCAGGGACAGGGAGGAACACTGAAGCTTTCTTT
CDR3: CASSSGTGRNTEAFF

length: 15
V: TRBV7-2
D: TRBD2
size: NA
J: TRBJ2-1
DNA: TGTGCCAGCAGCTTGAGCGGGAGTTCCTACAATGAGCAGTTCTTC
CDR3: CASSLSGSSYNEQFF

length: 14
V: TRBV28
D: NA
size: NA
J: TRBJ1-1
DNA: TGTGCCAGCACCCCGGGGGGGGGATGGACTGAAGCTTTCTTT
CDR3: CASTPGGGWTEAFF

length: 14
V: TRBV7-3
D: NA
size: NA
J: TRBJ2-3
DNA: TGTGCCAGCAGCTTTGGGACCAGCACAGATACGCAGTATTTT
CDR3: CASSFGTSTDTQYF

length: 14
V: TRBV19
D: NA
size: NA
J: TRBJ2-3
DNA: TGTGCCAGTAGTAGAGGTCCGGGAGCAGATACGCAGTATTTT
CDR3: CASSRGPGADTQYF

length: 16
V: TRBV5-1
D: NA
size: once
J: TRBJ1-1
DNA: TGCGCCAGCAGCTTGGAGGCCCAACAGGGATTTAGAGGGGCTTTCTTT
CDR3: CASSLEAQQGFRGAFF

length: 11
V: TRBV7-9
D: NA
size: NA
J: TRBJ1-1
DNA: TGTGCCAGCAGCGCCGGACAGACAGCTTTCTTT
CDR3: CASSAGQTAFF

length: 17
V: TRBV28
D: TRBD2
size: NA
J: TRBJ2-2
DNA: TGTGCCAGCAGTACCTCAGGACTAGCGGGAGCCACCGGGGAGCTGTTTTTT
CDR3: CASSTSGLAGATGELFF

length: 15
V: TRBV7-9
D: TRBD2
size: NA
J: TRBJ2-1
DNA: TGTGCCAGCAGCTCCAGACTAGCGGGTCGGGATGAGCAGTTCTTC
CDR3: CASSSRLAGRDEQFF

length: 16
V: TRBV18
D: TRBD2
size: NA
J: TRBJ2-5
DNA: TGTGCCAGCTCACCACCTCAGGGACTAGCGAGTGAGACCCAGTACTTC
CDR3: CASSPPQGLASETQYF

length: 13
V: TRBV27
D: NA
size: NA
J: TRBJ2-7
DNA: TGTGCCAGTTCCCGGGGGAGGACCTACGAGCAGTACTTC
CDR3: CASSRGRTYEQYF

length: 14
V: TRBV5-4
D: NA
size: NA
J: TRBJ1-1
DNA: TGTGCCAGCAGCTTGAGTGACAGTCTCACTGAAGCTTTCTTT
CDR3: CASSLSDSLTEAFF

length: 14
V: TRBV7-2
D: NA
size: NA
J: TRBJ2-5
DNA: TGTGCCAGCAGCTTAGTGAGCCAGGCAGAGACCCAGTACTTC
CDR3: CASSLVSQAETQYF

length: 16
V: TRBV15
D: NA
size: many
J: TRBJ1-3
DNA: TGTGCCACCAGCAGGGGGGACGGAGGTCCTGGAAACACCATATATTTT
CDR3: CATSRGDGGPGNTIYF

length: 13
V: TRBV11-1
D: NA
size: NA
J: TRBJ1-5
DNA: TGTGCCAGCAGCTTAGACGGGAATCAGCCCCAGCATTTT
CDR3: CASSLDGNQPQHF

length: 14
V: TRBV18
D: TRBD1
size: NA
J: TRBJ1-5
DNA: TGTGCCAGCTCACCAGGGACAGGGAACCAGCCCCAGCATTTT
CDR3: CASSPGTGNQPQHF

length: 16
V: TRBV6-1
D: TRBD1
size: NA
J: TRBJ2-7
DNA: TGTGCCAGCAGTGAAGTCGGGGGACAGGGTTTCTACGAGCAGTACTTC
CDR3: CASSEVGGQGFYEQYF

length: 16
V: TRBV5-1
D: NA
size: few
J: TRBJ2-1
DNA: TGCGCCAGCAGCACCGGGACTCCCAGCCCCCACCAGGAGCAGTTCTTC
CDR3: CASSTGTPSPHQEQFF

length: 15
V: TRBV6-5
D: TRBD1
size: NA
J: TRBJ2-2
DNA: TGTGCCAGCACCAAAACAGGGGCCGACACCGGGGAGCTGTTTTTT
CDR3: CASTKTGADTGELFF

length: 13
V: TRBV10-1
D: NA
size: few
J: TRBJ1-1
DNA: TGCGCCAGCCAACGAGACAGAAACACTGAAGCTTTCTTT
CDR3: CASQRDRNTEAFF

length: 19
V: TRBV27
D: NA
size: NA
J: TRBJ2-6
DNA: TGTGCCAGCAGTTTTGGGACCAAAAACTGGTGGCCTGGGGCCAACGTCCTGACTTTC
CDR3: CASSFGTKNWWPGANVLTF

length: 15
V: TRBV7-2
D: NA
size: NA
J: TRBJ2-3
DNA: TGTGCCAGCAGCTCAGGCCGGGTGAGCACAGATACGCAGTATTTT
CDR3: CASSSGRVSTDTQYF

length: 16
V: TRBV4-2
D: NA
size: NA
J: TRBJ2-2
DNA: TGTGCCAGCAGCCAAGAGGGGGCGGGAGCGGCCGGGGAGCTGTTTTTT
CDR3: CASSQEGAGAAGELFF

length: 15
V: TRBV6-6
D: NA
size: NA
J: TRBJ1-6
DNA: TGTGCCAGCAGTTACTCCGGGTCTTCTAATTCACCCCTCCACTTT
CDR3: CASSYSGSSNSPLHF

length: 14
V: TRBV2
D: NA
size: NA
J: TRBJ1-2
DNA: TGTGCCAGCAGTGAACTGAAGGGGTACTATGGCTACACCTTC
CDR3: CASSELKGYYGYTF

length: 15
V: TRBV18
D: NA
size: NA
J: TRBJ2-3
DNA: TGTGCCAGCTCACCACCGGGTCTAGCTGAGGATACGCAGTATTTT
CDR3: CASSPPGLAEDTQYF

length: 17
V: TRBV30
D: TRBD1
size: NA
J: TRBJ2-4
DNA: TGTGCCTGGAGTGTACGGGGACAGAAGCTAGCCAAAAACATTCAGTACTTC
CDR3: CAWSVRGQKLAKNIQYF